Detailed here is one T cell receptor (beta chain). This sample is drawn from a study of shared clonotypes between healthy human individuals. The CDR3 extends over 16 amino acids. The junction had 11 bases not matched to a gene; V was cut back by 4 bases and J by 1 base. Per the germline V gene, CDR1 is SGHRS and CDR2 is YFSETQ. It was across several immunoSEQ plates that each subset's genomic DNA was evenly split. This table comes from immunoSEQ multiplex PCR, and its TCRdb copy is limited to in-frame clones, with some not included. Altogether 2 million to 3 million clones are present, 80% to 95% being singletons, with the ten largest covering roughly 0.36%.

The sample was naive CD4+ T cells from PBMCs. Described subset: CD45RA+ positively selected. The chain has TRBV5-1 and TRBJ2-7; 7 bases line up with TRBD2. The receptor was derived from a man younger than 35 in good health. Some clones in this sample may be carry-over from other donors' samples. CDR3 protein: CASSPTNTSESYEQYF. CDR3 DNA sequence: TGCGCCAGCAGCCCCACCAATACTAGCGAGTCCTACGAGCAGTACTTC.